The 13 T cell receptor beta chains below all came from one sample that was sequenced in a study of cytomegalovirus exposure and HLA in healthy donors. 13 Jbeta primers and 60 Vbeta primers were used for the PCR. The protocol was immunoSEQ multiplex PCR, while the TCRdb copy is restricted to in-frame clones and leaves out a portion. The sample lists more than 85,000 clones; roughly 15% were seen once. Specimen: PBMCs. The receptors stem from a female donor in good health and CMV-seronegative.

The rearrangement uses TRBV28 and TRBJ1-2; D unresolved. The CDR3 spans 13 residues. V was clipped by 4 bases and J by 2 bases, with 8 bases between them. Germline CDR1 is MDHEN and CDR2 is SYDVKM. CDR3 residues: CASSSPGNYGYTF. CDR3 DNA sequence: TGTGCCAGCAGTTCCCCGGGGAACTATGGCTACACCTTC.

This rearrangement joins TRBV30 to TRBJ1-3; tentatively, D is TRBD1 (6 bases). The CDR3 covers 13 residues. Trimming pared 3 bases from V and 5 bases from J, leaving 11 bases between. Germline lookup yields CDR1 GTSNPN and CDR2 SVGIG (reference sequence). Written as DNA, the CDR3 is TGTGCCTGGAGGACAGGAGGAAGAAACACCATATATTTT. It translates to CAWRTGGRNTIYF.

The chain's CDR3 is CASRTGLNRETQYF. Here the CDR3 DNA reads TGTGCCAGCAGGACGGGACTGAACAGAGAGACCCAGTACTTC. The J gene is TRBJ2-5, the V gene TRBV6-6, with D possibly TRBD2 on 6 matching bases. The V end lost 6 bases, the J end lost 4 bases, and 15 bases lay between the germline ends. CDR1 is MNHNY, CDR2 SVGAGI, per germline (reference sequence). This CDR3 is 14 amino acids long.

This clone was detected a few times. V gene TRBV27 combines with J gene TRBJ1-4; maybe TRBD1 (6 bases). Trimming removed 2 bases at V and 5 bases at J, with 9 bases between. Per germline, CDR1 MNHEY and CDR2 SMNVEV (reference sequence). There are 14 residues in the CDR3. CDR3 DNA: TGTGCCAGCAGTTTACGACAGGCGAATGAAAAACTGTTTTTT. Protein: CASSLRQANEKLFF.

This chain links TRBV10-1 with TRBJ2-3, with 7 bases aligning to TRBD1. The junction had 5 bases not matched to a gene; V was cut back by 8 bases and J by 0 bases. CDR3 size: 14 residues. Germline values: CDR1 WNHNN, CDR2 SYGVQD (reference sequence). The CDR3 loop reads CASQQGSSTDTQYF. CDR3 bases: TGCGCCAGCCAACAGGGGTCCAGCACAGATACGCAGTATTTT.

This clone is a singleton in its sample. The chain combines TRBV28 with TRBJ1-1, with 8 bases fitting TRBD1. The CDR3 runs 11 residues. Germline CDR1 MDHEN, CDR2 SYDVKM. J was trimmed by 11 bases and V by 8 bases; bases with no gene match: 7. CDR3 nucleotides: TGTGCCAGCGTTACCCAGGGGGCGGCTTTCTTT. Translated: CASVTQGAAFF.

This clone was seen a few times. The chain joins TRBV30 to TRBJ2-7; the D is unclear. In germline, CDR1 is GTSNPN, CDR2 SVGIG (reference sequence). The CDR3 loop spans 13 amino acids. The V gene lost 3 bases and the J gene lost 5 bases, with 14 bases spanning the gap. CDR3 sequence: CAWSELNRDEQYF. CDR3 in DNA: TGTGCCTGGAGCGAGCTCAACCGGGACGAGCAGTACTTC.

A few counts support this clone. The rearrangement joins TRBV10-3 to TRBJ1-1; D may be TRBD1 (6 bases). Between the trimmed V and J ends, which lost 3 bases and 1 base, there was a span of 18 bases. Germline CDR1 and CDR2: ENHRY and SYGVKD. The CDR3 length is 17 residues. The CDR3 loop is CAISELLPGQGNTEAFF. The CDR3 DNA reads as TGTGCCATCAGTGAACTACTTCCGGGACAAGGGAACACTGAAGCTTTCTTT.

In this sample, this clone turned up a few times. The chain joins TRBV27 to TRBJ1-6; the match to TRBD1 covers 11 bases. CDR1 is MNHEY and CDR2 is SMNVEV in the germline V gene (reference sequence). The length of the CDR3 is 17 residues. V was pared by 2 bases and J by 7 bases, with 7 bases of the junction left unmatched. CDR3 sequence: CASSLPRGTGGNSPLHF. The CDR3 DNA follows: TGTGCCAGCAGTTTACCCCGCGGGACAGGGGGAAATTCACCCCTCCACTTT.

In its sample, this clone was seen a few times. The gene calls are TRBV4-3 and TRBJ1-4; 8 nucleotides agree with TRBD1. CDR3 size: 15 residues. Trimming removed 0 bases from V and 8 bases from J; junction bases left unmatched: 5. The V gene's germline CDR1 is LGHNA and CDR2 YSLEER. The CDR3 here is CASSQESQGEEKLFF. The CDR3 region has the DNA TGCGCCAGCAGCCAAGAATCACAGGGGGAAGAAAAACTGTTTTTT.

This clone was seen a few times. The chain has TRBV11-1 and TRBJ2-7; 13 bases are a match to TRBD2. Germline CDR1 SGHAT, CDR2 FQDESV (reference sequence). V shed 2 bases, J shed 5 bases, and the junction held 9 bases outside the gene matches. The CDR3 has 17 residues. Written as DNA, the CDR3 is TGTGCCAGCAGCTTAAGACTAGCGGGAGGCCTTGGGGACGAGCAGTACTTC. It yields the protein CASSLRLAGGLGDEQYF.

This clone was counted a few times. The chain couples TRBV6-5 to TRBJ2-3; D gene ambiguous. The CDR3 extends over 13 amino acids. Germline V gene sequence: CDR1 MNHEY, CDR2 SVGAGI. V was cut by 2 bases and J by 2 bases, with 5 bases left in between. In DNA form, the CDR3 reads TGTGCCAGCAGTTACGACACCACAGATACGCAGTATTTT. Its translation is CASSYDTTDTQYF.

The sample holds a few counts of this clone. The V and J genes are TRBV6-1 and TRBJ1-5; TRBD1 might be the D (5 bases). V lost 2 bases to trimming and J lost 3 bases, with 11 bases between them. The CDR3 is 15 residues long. Germline-derived CDR1 and CDR2 are MNHNS and SASEGT. The CDR3 sequence is CASSESQGPNQPQHF. Written as DNA, the CDR3 is TGTGCCAGCAGTGAAAGCCAGGGCCCCAATCAGCCCCAGCATTTT.